This entry is about one T cell receptor beta chain. This clonotype was counted at least ten times. The antigen it recognizes is unknown. No quality values exist for individual bases; no much larger clone is one base distant. This sample was included in a study of identical twins (dated by TCRdb to 2016 to 2018). As for the study more broadly: To test whether fetal clonotypes persist, the study used deep sequencing on TCR alpha and beta repertoires from monozygotic twins, unrelated adults of various ages, and cord blood. To rule out contamination, the twin experiments were replicated at different times with different library preparation protocols. What the work shows at the level of the full study, not this receptor alone: Because the same donors could not be followed over many years, the conclusions depended on cross-sectional statistical analysis. Out-of-frame TCR alpha sharing in monozygotic twins was systematically underestimated by recombination models, whereas sharing between unrelated individuals was in agreement with the recombination models. Fewer insertions were carried by abundant cord blood beta clonotypes, a similar but weaker trend appeared in young adult naive repertoires, and no such trend appeared in memory repertoires. A weaker excess of twin sharing was found in beta out-of-frame sequences because the signal-to-noise ratio was lowered by fewer shared sequences. Zero-insertion analyses could be partly confounded by invariant T cells such as MAIT and iNKT, although diverse VJ usage argued against such confounding for most clonotypes. Out-of-frame TCR alpha sequences shared between twins showed an excess of low generation-probability sequences compared with coincidental sharing between unrelated individuals.

Every donor was a healthy Caucasian. The twin cohort consisted of three pairs of female monozygotic twins, all aged roughly 18 to 29 years. The RNA used for TCR libraries was isolated from peripheral blood mononuclear cells. V is reduced by 6 bases and J by 0 bases, leaving a spacing of 14 bases between them. Counted from cysteine to phenylalanine, this CDR3 has 15 amino acids. Only the CDR3 portion is preserved as DNA: 45 bases, with reading frame beginning at the first base. Based on the germline V gene, the CDR1 and CDR2 sequences are MNHNS and SASEGT. Receptor libraries were prepared by 5' RACE. The reads were generated on an Illumina HiSeq 2000. A universal primer binding site was introduced by template switching, and a unique molecular identifier was present in the final cDNA, enabling accurate counting of TCR cDNA molecules. First-strand cDNA for TCR alpha and beta chains was synthesized from specific primers in the conserved constant-segment region. To control for contamination, each cDNA library was double barcoded with a SMART-Mk sample barcode plus Illumina barcodes. Two successive PCR steps introduced TruSeq adapter sequences along with Illumina sample barcodes. Sequencing of the TCR alpha and beta cDNA libraries was done on the Illumina HiSeq platform using custom primers. For the original study's pipeline: MiGEC processed the raw reads to extract unique molecular identifiers, while MiXCR was used to determine the CDR3 positions. Recombination models were inferred per individual with the repgenHMM and IGoR tools using an EM algorithm. Shared clonotypes were analyzed with the tcR package in R, and sharing was normalized by the product of cloneset sizes. To study raw recombination without the effects of thymic and clonal selection, out-of-frame nonproductive sequences were analyzed. TCRdb took the public reads, trimmed them with fastp at Q25, ran MiXCR for clone calling and kept in-frame beta chains. Duplicate CDR3 protein sequences are folded into a single record with the most common DNA and genes. The V and J calls were determined by TCRdb, not by the authors. The sample profile shows under 900,000 distinct CDR3 sequences; approximately 18% of them were found once. Roughly 13% of the sample is held by the ten biggest clonotypes.

The same specimen was also included in a second study, on T cells expressing NK-cell markers. The second study's authors report: In sorted CD3+CD56+NKG2C+, CD3+CD56+NKG2C- and CD3+CD56-NKG2C+ T-cell subsets from eight donors, TCR beta-chain repertoires were profiled. Among the eight sequenced donors, seven were HCMV-seropositive and one was HCMV-seronegative. To restrict sorting to alphabetaTCR-expressing T cells, an anti-gammadeltaTCR antibody was added in several experiments. In over 5 donors, the dominant CD3+CD56+NKG2C+ clonotypes were among the top 10 CD8+ clonotypes and accounted for 1.0-7.0% of CD8+ T cells. Those dominant clonotypes were again the most abundant among CD3+CD56-NKG2C+ cells in a few donors, at about 28.3-60.1%. Whether the expanded NKG2C-expressing T cell clones were specific for HCMV antigens remained unclear. The study sequenced eight donors, all healthy volunteers chosen at random: three men and five women. HCMV-specific IgG was detected in serum with a commercial ELISA kit to determine HCMV serostatus. For 5 or 6 donors, unsorted PBMC were also used to sequence bulk peripheral blood T-cell repertoires. MIGEC handled demultiplexing of the reads and grouping by UMI, while MiTCR was used to assemble and quantify clonotypes. To exclude erroneous sequences, any TCR cDNA sequence not supported by at least two reads was discarded. The tcR package was used for downstream repertoire analysis, with clonotypes matched between fractions based on CDR3 nucleotide sequence plus V segment. VDJmatch was used to annotate antigen specificity against VDJdb, with one amino acid substitution allowed in CDR3.

The receptor comes from a woman aged 18-29 years in good health. The sequenced material came from PBMCs. The sequence joins TRBV6-1 to TRBJ2-5, with the D gene not clear enough to name. DNA sequence: TGTGCCAGCAGAGTTGGTATAACTTACCAAGAGACCCAGTACTTC. Its product reads: CASRVGITYQETQYF.